This T cell receptor (beta chain) is from a study of T cells expressing NK-cell markers. Looking at the study overall: Each TCR beta repertoire originated in sorted T cells that were CD3+CD56+NKG2C+, CD3+CD56+NKG2C- or CD3+CD56-NKG2C+.

Remarks on this clonotype: The antigen is unknown.

TCRdb reprocessed the 5' RACE reads and reports one entry per CDR3 protein, with no DNA. Its table lists approximately 460,000 distinct CDR3 sequences. Study-wide findings and caveats: About 1.0-7.0% of CD8+ T cells in roughly six donors belonged to dominant NKG2C+ clonotypes.

The CDR3 runs 15 residues. CDR1 is SGHDN and CDR2 is FVKESK in the germline V gene. This chain connects TRBV14 to TRBJ2-5. Sequencing used blood T cells: a sorted CD56 or NKG2C T cell subset, CD4+ or CD8+ T cells, or bulk PBMC T cells (not recorded which). This receptor was obtained from a woman between 18 and 75 years old in good health. CDR3 sequence reads: CASSQIGTPQETQYF.